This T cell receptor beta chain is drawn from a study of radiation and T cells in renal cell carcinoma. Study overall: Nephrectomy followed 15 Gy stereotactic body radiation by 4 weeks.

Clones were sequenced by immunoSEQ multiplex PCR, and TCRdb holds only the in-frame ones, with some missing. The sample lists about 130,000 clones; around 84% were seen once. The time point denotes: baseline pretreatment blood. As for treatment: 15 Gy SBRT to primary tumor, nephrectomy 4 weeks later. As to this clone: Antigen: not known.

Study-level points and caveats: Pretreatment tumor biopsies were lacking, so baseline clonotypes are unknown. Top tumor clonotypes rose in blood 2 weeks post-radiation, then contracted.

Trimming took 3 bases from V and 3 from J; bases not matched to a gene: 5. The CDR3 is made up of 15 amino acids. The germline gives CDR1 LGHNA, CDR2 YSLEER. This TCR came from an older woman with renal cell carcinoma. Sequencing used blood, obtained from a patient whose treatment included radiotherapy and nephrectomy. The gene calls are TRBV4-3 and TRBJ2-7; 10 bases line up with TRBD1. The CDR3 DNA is TGCGCCAGCAGCCAGGGGAGGACAGGGGGCTACGAGCAGTACTTC. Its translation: CASSQGRTGGYEQYF.